This TCR beta chain was captured by sequencing in a study of blood T cell repertoires in COVID-19. Overall study context: Acute-phase and convalescent COVID-19 samples originated in the United States, Italy and Spain. Nucleic acid was either cDNA or gDNA, and it came from T cells, B-cell-depleted T cells, or PBMCs.

Per the original methods: Cell counts per sample came from amplifying reference gene primers. Assay: immunoSEQ multiplex PCR; the TCRdb copy retains only in-frame clones and omits some. V and J calls and clone size are given by that table; D and trimming were obtained from the DNA. The sample carries around 39,000 clones, 80% to 90% recorded once. Germline CDR1 and CDR2: MNHEY and SVGEGT. Germline trimming cut 6 bases from V and 7 bases from J; bases unmatched to any gene: 11. This CDR3 comprises 16 residues. The origin of this receptor is a human donor in a cohort sampled during active COVID-19. The sample taken for sequencing was peripheral blood. The rearrangement uses TRBV6-2 or TRBV6-3 and TRBJ2-6; 8 nucleotides match TRBD1. CDR3 sequence (DNA): TGTGCCAGCAGCATCCGGGACAGGAGGGCTGCCAACGTCCTGACTTTC. This gives the protein CASSIRDRRAANVLTF.